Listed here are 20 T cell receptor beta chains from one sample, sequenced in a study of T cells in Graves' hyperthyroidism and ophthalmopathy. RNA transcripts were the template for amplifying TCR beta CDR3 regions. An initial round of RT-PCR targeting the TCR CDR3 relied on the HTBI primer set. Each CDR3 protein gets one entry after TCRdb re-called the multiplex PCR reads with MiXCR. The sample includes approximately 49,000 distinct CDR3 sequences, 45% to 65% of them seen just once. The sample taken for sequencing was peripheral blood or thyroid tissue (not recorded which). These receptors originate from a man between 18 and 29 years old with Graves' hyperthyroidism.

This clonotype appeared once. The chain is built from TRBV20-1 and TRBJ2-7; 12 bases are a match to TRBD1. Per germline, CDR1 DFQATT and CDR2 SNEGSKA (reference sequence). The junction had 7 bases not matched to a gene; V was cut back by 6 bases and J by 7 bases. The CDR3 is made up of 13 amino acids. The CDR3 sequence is CSAQGQGAREQYF. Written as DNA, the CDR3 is TGCAGTGCACAGGGACAGGGGGCGAGGGAGCAGTACTTC.

The CDR3 DNA sequence: TGTGCCATCAGTCAGGGATCTGGAAACACCATATATTTT. It is translated as CAISQGSGNTIYF. The chain links TRBV10-3 to TRBJ1-3; tentatively, D is TRBD1 (5 bases). Looked up from germline, CDR1 is ENHRY and CDR2 is SYGVKD. The CDR3 length is 13 residues. V lost 5 bases, J lost 1 base, and 6 bases lay in between.

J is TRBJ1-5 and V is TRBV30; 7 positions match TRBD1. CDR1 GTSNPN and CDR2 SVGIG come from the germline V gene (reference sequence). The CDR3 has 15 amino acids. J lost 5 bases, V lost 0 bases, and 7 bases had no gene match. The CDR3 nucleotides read TGTGCCTGGAGTGTACTACAGGGGCGAGATCAGCCCCAGCATTTT. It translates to CAWSVLQGRDQPQHF.

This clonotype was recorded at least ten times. CDR3 residues: CAWRLWMNTEAFF. CDR3 nucleotide sequence: TGTGCCTGGAGGCTGTGGATGAACACTGAAGCTTTCTTT. This chain uses TRBV30 with TRBJ1-1; D unclear. The CDR3 has 13 amino acids. Germline V gene data show CDR1 as GTSNPN and CDR2 as SVGIG (reference sequence). The V and J ends lost 3 bases and 0 bases respectively, with 8 bases between them.

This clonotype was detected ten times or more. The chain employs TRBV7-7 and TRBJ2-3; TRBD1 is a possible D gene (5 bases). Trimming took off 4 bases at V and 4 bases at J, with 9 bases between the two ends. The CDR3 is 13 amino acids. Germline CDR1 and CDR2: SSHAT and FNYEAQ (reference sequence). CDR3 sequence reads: CASSSGRADTQYF. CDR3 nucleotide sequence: TGTGCCAGCAGCTCTGGCAGGGCAGATACGCAGTATTTT.

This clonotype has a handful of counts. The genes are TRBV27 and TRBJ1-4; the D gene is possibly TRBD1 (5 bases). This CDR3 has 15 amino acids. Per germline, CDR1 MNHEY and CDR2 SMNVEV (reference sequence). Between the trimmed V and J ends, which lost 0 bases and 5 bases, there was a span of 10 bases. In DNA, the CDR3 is TGTGCCAGCAGTTTATCTGGGGCCAAGAATGAAAAACTGTTTTTT. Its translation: CASSLSGAKNEKLFF.

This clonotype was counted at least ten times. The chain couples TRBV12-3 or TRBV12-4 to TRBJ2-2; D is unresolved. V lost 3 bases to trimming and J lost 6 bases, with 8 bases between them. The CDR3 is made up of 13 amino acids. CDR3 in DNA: TGTGCCAGCAGTTTTCGGGTACCCGGGGAGCTGTTTTTT. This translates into CASSFRVPGELFF.

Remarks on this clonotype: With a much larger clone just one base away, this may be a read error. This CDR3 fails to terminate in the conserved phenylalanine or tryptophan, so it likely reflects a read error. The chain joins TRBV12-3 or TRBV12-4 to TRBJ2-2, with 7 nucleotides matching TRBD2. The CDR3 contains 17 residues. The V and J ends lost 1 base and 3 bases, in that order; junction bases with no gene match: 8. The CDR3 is CASSLEVQRGYTGELFL. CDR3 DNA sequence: TGTGCCAGCAGTTTAGAAGTCCAGCGGGGATACACCGGGGAGCTGTTTCTT.

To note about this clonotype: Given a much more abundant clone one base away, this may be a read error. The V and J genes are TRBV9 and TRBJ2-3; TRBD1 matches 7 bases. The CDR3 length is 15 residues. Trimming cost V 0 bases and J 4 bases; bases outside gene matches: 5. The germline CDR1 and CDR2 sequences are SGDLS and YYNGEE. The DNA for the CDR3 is TGTGCCAGCAGCGTAGAGGGACAGACTGCAGATACGCAGTATTTT. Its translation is CASSVEGQTADTQYF.

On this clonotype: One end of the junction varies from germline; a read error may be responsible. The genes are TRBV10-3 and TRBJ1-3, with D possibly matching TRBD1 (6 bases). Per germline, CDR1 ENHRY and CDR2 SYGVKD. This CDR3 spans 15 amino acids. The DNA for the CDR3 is TGTGCCATCAGCCTACAGGGAGACGCTGGAGACACCATATATTTT. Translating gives CAISLQGDAGDTIYF.

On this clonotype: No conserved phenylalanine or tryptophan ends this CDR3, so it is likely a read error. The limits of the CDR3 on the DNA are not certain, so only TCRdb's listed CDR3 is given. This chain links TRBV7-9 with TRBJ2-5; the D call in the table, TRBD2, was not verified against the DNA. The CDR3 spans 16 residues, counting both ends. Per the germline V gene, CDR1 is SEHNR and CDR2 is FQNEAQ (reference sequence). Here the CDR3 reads CASSLGGRNYGYTFGS.

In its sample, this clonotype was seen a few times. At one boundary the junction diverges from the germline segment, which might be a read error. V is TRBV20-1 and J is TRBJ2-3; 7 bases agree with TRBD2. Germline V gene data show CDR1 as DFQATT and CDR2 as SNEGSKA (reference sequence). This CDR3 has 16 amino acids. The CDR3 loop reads CSARVVTAGAADTRYF. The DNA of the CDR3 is TGCAGTGCTAGAGTCGTTACGGCGGGAGCAGCAGATACGCGGTATTTT.

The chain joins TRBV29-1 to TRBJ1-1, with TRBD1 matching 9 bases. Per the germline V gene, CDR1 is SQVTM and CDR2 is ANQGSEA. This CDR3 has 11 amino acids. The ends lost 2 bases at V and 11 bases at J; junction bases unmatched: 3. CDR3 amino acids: CSVERDRVAFF. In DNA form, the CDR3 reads TGCAGCGTTGAACGGGACAGGGTGGCTTTCTTT.

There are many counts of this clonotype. The CDR3 nucleotides read TGTGCCAGCAGTGAAAAACCCCAGGGGGGCTCCTACGACGAGCAGTACTTC. Protein: CASSEKPQGGSYDEQYF. The chain couples TRBV25-1 to TRBJ2-7; a weak D match, TRBD1 (7 bases). This CDR3 spans 17 amino acids. Germline loops: CDR1 MGHDK, CDR2 SYGVNS. Deletions cut 2 bases from V and 5 bases from J, with 22 bases between.

Here the CDR3 DNA reads TGTGCCAGCAGCTTACAGGGAGGCACTGAAGCTTTCTTT. This gives the protein CASSLQGGTEAFF. The chain employs TRBV7-3 and TRBJ1-1, with D perhaps matching TRBD1 (5 bases). CDR1 and CDR2 (germline): SGHTA, FQGTGA. The CDR3 consists of 13 residues. The germline V and J ends were trimmed by 2 bases and 4 bases, with 8 bases remaining between them.

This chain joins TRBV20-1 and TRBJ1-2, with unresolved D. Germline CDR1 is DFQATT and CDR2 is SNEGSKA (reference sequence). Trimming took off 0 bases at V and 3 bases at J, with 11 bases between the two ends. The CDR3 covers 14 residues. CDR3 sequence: CSARDPTLDYGYTF. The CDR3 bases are TGCAGTGCTAGAGATCCCACCTTAGACTATGGCTACACCTTC.

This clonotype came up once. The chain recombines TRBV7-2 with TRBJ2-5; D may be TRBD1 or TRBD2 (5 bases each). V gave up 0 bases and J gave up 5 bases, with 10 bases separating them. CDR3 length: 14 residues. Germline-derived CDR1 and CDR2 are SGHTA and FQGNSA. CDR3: CASSLAWGKETQYF. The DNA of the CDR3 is TGTGCCAGCAGCTTAGCCTGGGGGAAGGAGACCCAGTACTTC.

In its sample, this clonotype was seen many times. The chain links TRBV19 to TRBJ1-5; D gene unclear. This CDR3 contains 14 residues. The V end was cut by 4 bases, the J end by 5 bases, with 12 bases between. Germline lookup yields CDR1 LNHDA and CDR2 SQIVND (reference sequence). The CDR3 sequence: CASSKGLSYQPQHF. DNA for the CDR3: TGTGCCAGTAGTAAAGGCCTCTCCTATCAGCCCCAGCATTTT.

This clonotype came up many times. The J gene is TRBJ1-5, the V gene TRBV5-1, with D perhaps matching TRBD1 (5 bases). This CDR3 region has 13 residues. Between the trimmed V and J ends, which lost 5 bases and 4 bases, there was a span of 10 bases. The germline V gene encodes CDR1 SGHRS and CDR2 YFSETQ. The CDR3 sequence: CASRGGVNQPQHF. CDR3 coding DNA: TGCGCCAGCAGGGGGGGGGTGAATCAGCCCCAGCATTTT.

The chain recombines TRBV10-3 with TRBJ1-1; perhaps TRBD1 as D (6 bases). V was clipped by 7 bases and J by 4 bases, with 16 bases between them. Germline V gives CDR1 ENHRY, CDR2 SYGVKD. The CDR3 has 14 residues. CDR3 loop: CAITQGLAGTEAFF. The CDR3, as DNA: TGTGCCATCACACAGGGTTTGGCGGGCACTGAAGCTTTCTTT.